Listed below are T cell receptor beta chains from one sample, sequenced in a study of radiation and T cells in renal cell carcinoma. Profiled with immunoSEQ multiplex PCR; TCRdb holds only in-frame clones, not every one. The top ten hold 13% of the sample, which has roughly 140,000 clones, roughly 86% seen once. The sample here was blood, taken from a patient whose treatment included radiotherapy and nephrectomy. The receptors here all came from a woman aged 45-65 years with renal cell carcinoma. The CDR3 runs from the conserved cysteine through the conserved F or W. The order of the fields is D gene, V gene, J gene, CDR3 protein, CDR3 DNA. The D gene is left open where the match is weak.

>TRBD2|TRBV6-1|TRBJ2-7
CASSEQLAGGSYYEQYF
TGTGCCAGCAGTGAACAACTAGCGGGGGGCAGCTACTACGAGCAGTACTTC
>TRBD2|TRBV4-2|TRBJ2-7
CASSHRTSGNYEQYF
TGTGCCAGCAGCCATCGGACTAGCGGAAACTACGAGCAGTACTTC
>TRBD1|TRBV7-9|TRBJ1-2
CASSLRRGGPNYGYTF
TGTGCCAGCAGCTTGCGGAGAGGGGGCCCCAACTATGGCTACACCTTC
>NA|TRBV7-8|TRBJ1-2
CASSLSPGLEGYTF
TGTGCCAGCAGCTTAAGTCCCGGACTGGAGGGCTACACCTTC
>NA|TRBV7-3|TRBJ2-1
CASSRSVLAAEQFF
TGTGCCAGCAGCCGAAGTGTTTTAGCGGCTGAGCAGTTCTTC
>NA|TRBV25-1|TRBJ1-1
CASSEWLGGTEAFF
TGTGCCAGCAGTGAATGGTTAGGGGGCACTGAAGCTTTCTTT
>TRBD2|TRBV19|TRBJ2-5
CASKERGAETQYF
TGTGCCAGTAAAGAGCGGGGGGCGGAGACCCAGTACTTC
>NA|TRBV18|TRBJ2-5
CASSPTVQETQYF
TGTGCCAGCTCACCGACAGTCCAAGAGACCCAGTACTTC
>NA|TRBV10-3|TRBJ2-2
CAISDLGTNTGELFF
TGTGCCATCAGTGACCTGGGGACAAACACCGGGGAGCTGTTTTTT
>NA|TRBV19|TRBJ1-1
CASSITYWNTEAFF
TGTGCCAGTAGTATTACGTATTGGAACACTGAAGCTTTCTTT